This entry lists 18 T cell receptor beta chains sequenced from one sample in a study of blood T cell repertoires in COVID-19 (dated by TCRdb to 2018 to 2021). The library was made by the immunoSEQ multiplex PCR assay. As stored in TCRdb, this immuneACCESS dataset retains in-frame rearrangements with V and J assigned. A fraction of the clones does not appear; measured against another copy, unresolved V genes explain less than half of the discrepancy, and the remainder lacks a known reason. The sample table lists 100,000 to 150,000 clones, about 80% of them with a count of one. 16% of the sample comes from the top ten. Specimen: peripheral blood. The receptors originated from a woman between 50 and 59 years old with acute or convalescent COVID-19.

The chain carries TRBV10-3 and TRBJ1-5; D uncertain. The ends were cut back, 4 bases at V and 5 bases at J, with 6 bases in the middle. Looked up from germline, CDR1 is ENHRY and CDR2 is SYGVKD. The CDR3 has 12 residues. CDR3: CAISAPDQPQHF. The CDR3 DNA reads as TGTGCCATCAGTGCCCCGGATCAGCCCCAGCATTTT.

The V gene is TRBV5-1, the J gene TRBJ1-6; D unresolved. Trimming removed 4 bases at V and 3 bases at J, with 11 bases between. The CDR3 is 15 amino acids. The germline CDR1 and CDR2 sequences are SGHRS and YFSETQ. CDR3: CASSQDLGYNSPLHF. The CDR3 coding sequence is TGCGCCAGCAGCCAGGACTTAGGCTATAATTCACCCCTCCACTTT.

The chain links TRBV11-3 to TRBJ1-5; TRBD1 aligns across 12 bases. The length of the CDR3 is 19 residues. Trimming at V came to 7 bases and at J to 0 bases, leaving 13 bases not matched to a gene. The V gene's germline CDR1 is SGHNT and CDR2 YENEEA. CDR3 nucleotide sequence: TGTGCCAGCAACAAAGACGGGACAGGGGGCTTCAATAGCAATCAGCCCCAGCATTTT. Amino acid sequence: CASNKDGTGGFNSNQPQHF.

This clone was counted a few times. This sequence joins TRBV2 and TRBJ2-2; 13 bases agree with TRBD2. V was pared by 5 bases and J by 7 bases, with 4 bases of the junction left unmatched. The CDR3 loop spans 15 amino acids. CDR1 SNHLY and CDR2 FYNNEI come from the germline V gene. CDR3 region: CASSKGLAGIGELFF. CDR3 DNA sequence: TGTGCCAGCAGTAAGGGACTAGCGGGGATCGGGGAGCTGTTTTTT.

Here the CDR3 DNA reads TGTGCCAGCAGTGAACAGACTTTGAACTATGGCTACACCTTC. Its protein product is CASSEQTLNYGYTF. The rearrangement links TRBV2 to TRBJ1-2; D gene uncertain. Trimming took 2 bases from V and 2 from J, leaving 9 bases between them. CDR3 length equals 14 residues. Per germline, CDR1 SNHLY and CDR2 FYNNEI.

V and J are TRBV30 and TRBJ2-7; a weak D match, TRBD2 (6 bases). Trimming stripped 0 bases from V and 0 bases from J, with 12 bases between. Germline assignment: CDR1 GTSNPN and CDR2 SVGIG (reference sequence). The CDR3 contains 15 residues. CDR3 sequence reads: CAWSVRGLISYEQYF. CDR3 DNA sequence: TGTGCCTGGAGTGTACGGGGACTGATCTCCTACGAGCAGTACTTC.

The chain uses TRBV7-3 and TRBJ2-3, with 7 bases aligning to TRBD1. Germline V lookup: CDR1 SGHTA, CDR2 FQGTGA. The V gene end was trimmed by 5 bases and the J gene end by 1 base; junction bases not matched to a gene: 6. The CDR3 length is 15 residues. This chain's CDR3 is CASSDRASRTDTQYF. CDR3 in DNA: TGTGCCAGCAGCGACAGGGCCAGTCGCACAGATACGCAGTATTTT.

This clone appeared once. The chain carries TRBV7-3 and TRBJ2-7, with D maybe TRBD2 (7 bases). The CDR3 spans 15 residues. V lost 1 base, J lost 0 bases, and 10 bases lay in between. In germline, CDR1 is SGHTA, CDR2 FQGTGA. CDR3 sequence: CASSLNGGHSYEQYF. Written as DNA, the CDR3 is TGTGCCAGCAGCTTAAACGGGGGGCACTCCTACGAGCAGTACTTC.

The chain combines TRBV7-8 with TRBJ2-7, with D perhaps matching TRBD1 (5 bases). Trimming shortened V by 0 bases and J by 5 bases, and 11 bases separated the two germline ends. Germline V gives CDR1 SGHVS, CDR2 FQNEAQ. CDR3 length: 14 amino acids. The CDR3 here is CASSLAIIRDEQYF. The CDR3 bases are TGTGCCAGCAGCTTAGCGATCATCAGGGACGAGCAGTACTTC.

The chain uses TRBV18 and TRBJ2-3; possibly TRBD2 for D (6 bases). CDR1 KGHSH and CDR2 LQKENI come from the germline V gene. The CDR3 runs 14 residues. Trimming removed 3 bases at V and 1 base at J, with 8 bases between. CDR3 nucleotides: TGTGCCAGCTCACCCCGCGGGGGCACAGATACGCAGTATTTT. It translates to CASSPRGGTDTQYF.

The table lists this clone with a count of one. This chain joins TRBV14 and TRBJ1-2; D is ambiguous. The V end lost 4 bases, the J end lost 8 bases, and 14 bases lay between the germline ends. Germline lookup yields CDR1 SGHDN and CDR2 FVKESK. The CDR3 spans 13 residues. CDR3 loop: CASSPSEGGGYTF. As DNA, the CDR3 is TGTGCCAGCAGCCCAAGCGAGGGAGGGGGCTACACCTTC.

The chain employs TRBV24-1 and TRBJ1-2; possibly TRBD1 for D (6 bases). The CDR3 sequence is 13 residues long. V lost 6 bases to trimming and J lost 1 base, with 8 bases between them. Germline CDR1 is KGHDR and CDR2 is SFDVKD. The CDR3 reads CATSSQGNYGYTF. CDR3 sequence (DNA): TGTGCCACCAGTTCACAGGGTAACTATGGCTACACCTTC.

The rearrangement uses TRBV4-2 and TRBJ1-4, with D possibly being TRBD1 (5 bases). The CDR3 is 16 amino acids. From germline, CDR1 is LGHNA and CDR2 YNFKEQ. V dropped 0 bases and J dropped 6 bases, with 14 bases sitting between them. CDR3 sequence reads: CASSQDQGRLHEKLFF. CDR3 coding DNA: TGTGCCAGCAGCCAAGATCAGGGCAGGTTGCATGAAAAACTGTTTTTT.

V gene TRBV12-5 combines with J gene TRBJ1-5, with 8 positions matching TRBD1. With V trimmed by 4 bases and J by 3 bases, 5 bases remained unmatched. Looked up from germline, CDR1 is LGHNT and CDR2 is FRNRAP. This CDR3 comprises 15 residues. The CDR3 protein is CASGSGTGPNQPQHF. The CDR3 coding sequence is TGTGCTAGTGGTTCCGGGACAGGCCCCAATCAGCCCCAGCATTTT. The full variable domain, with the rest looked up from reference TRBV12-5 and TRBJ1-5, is DARVTQTPRHKVTEMGQEVTMRCQPILGHNTVFWYRQTMMQGLELLAYFRNRAPLDDSGMPKDRFSAEMPDATLATLKIQPSEPRDSAVYFCASGSGTGPNQPQHFGDGTRLSIL.

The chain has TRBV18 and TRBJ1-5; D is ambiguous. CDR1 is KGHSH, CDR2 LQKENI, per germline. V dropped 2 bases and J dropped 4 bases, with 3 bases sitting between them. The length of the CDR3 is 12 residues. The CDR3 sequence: CASSPSNQPQHF. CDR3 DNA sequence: TGTGCCAGCTCACCATCAAATCAGCCCCAGCATTTT.

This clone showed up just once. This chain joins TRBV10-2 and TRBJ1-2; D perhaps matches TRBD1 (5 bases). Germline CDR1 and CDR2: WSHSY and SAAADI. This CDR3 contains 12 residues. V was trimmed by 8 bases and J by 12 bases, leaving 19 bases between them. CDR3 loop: CASGGGLEVHTF. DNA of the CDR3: TGCGCCAGCGGGGGGGGTCTGGAAGTTCACACCTTC.

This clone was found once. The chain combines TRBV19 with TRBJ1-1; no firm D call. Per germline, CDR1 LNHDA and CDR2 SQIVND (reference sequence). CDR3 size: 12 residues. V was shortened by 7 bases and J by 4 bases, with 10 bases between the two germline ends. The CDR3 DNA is TGTGCCAGTACGACACGTAGCACTGAAGCTTTCTTT. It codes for CASTTRSTEAFF. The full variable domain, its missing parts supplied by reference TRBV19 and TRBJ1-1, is DGGITQSPKYLFRKEGQNVTLSCEQNLNHDAMYWYRQDPGQGLRLIYYSQIVNDFQKGDIAEGYSVSREKKESFPLTVTSAQKNPTAFYLCASTTRSTEAFFGQGTRLTVV.

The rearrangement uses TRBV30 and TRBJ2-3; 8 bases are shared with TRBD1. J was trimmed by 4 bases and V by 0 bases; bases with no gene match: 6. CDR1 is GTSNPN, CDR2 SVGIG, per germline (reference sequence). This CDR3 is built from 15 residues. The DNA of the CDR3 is TGTGCCTGGAGTGTATTCGGACAGGGTGCAGATACGCAGTATTTT. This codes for CAWSVFGQGADTQYF.